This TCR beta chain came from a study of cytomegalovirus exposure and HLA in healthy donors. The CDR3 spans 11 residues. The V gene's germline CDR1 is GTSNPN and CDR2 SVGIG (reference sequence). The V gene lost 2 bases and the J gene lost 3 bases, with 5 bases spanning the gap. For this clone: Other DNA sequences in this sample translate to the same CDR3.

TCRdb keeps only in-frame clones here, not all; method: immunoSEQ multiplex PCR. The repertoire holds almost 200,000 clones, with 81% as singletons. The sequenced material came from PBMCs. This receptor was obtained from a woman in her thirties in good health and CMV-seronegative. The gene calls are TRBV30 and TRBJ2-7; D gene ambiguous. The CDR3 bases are TGTGCCTGGAGTACTGTCTACGAGCAGTACTTC. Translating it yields CAWSTVYEQYF.